This T cell receptor (beta chain) was recovered during a study of blood T cell repertoires in COVID-19. Study overall: COVID-19 samples collected from the United States, Italy and Spain covered acute and convalescent phases. T cells, B-cell-depleted T cells, or PBMCs provided the cDNA or gDNA that served as material.

J gave up 4 bases and V 3 bases, and 5 bases lay outside the gene matches. Germline values: CDR1 MGHDK, CDR2 SYGVNS. This CDR3 is built from 14 residues. Authors' analysis steps: The authors estimated nucleated cell counts from reference gene primer amplification. This table comes from immunoSEQ multiplex PCR, and its TCRdb copy is limited to in-frame clones, with some not included. The V and J calls and clone size are taken from that table; D and trimming were inferred from the DNA. The sample has about 68,000 clones; 80% to 95% are singletons. This sequence originates from a woman aged 60 to 75 with active COVID-19. Material for sequencing was peripheral blood. The gene calls are TRBV25-1 and TRBJ1-1, with 7 bases aligning to TRBD1. CDR3 amino acids: CASSETGWATEAFF. In DNA, the CDR3 is TGTGCCAGCAGTGAGACAGGGTGGGCCACTGAAGCTTTCTTT.